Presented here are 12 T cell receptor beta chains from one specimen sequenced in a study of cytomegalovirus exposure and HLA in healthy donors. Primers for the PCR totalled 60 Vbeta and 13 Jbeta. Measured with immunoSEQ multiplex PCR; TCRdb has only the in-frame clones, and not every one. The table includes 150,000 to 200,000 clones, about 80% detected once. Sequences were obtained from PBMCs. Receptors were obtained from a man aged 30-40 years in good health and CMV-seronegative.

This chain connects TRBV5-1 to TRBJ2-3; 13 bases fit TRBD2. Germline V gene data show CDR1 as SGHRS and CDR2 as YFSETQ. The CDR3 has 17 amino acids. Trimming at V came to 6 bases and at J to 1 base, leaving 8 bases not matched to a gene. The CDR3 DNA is TGCGCCAGCACAAAACTAGCGGGAGGGCCGGGCACAGATACGCAGTATTTT. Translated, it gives CASTKLAGGPGTDTQYF.

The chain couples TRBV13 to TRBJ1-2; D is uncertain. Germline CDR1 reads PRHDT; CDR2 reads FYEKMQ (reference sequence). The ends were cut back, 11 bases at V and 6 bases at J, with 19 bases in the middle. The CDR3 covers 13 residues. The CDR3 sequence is CAGSVNGDNGYTF. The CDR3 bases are TGTGCCGGCTCGGTGAACGGGGATAATGGCTACACCTTC.

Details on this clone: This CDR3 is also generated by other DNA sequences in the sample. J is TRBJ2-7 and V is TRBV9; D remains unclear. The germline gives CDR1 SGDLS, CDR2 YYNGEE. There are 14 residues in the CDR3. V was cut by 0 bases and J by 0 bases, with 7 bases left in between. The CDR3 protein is CASSVGPGSYEQYF. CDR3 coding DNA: TGTGCCAGCAGCGTAGGTCCAGGCTCCTACGAGCAGTACTTC.

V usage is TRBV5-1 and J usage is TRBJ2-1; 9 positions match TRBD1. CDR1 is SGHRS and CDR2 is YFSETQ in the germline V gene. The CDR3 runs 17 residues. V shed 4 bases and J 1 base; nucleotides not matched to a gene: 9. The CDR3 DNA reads TGCGCCAGCAGCCCCGGGGACAGGGCGACTTCCTACAATGAGCAGTTCTTC. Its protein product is CASSPGDRATSYNEQFF.

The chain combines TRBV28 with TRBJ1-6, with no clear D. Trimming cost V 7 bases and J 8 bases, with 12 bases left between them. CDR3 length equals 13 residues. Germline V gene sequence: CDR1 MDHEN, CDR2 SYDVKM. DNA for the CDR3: TGTGCCAGCAAACTGGGAGGAGATTCACCCCTCCACTTT. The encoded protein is CASKLGGDSPLHF.

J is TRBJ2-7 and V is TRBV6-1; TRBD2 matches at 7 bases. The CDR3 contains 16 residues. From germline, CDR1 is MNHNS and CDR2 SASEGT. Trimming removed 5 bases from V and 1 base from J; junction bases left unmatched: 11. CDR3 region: CASSQVGAAGSYEQYF. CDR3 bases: TGTGCCAGCAGTCAAGTTGGCGCAGCGGGATCCTACGAGCAGTACTTC.

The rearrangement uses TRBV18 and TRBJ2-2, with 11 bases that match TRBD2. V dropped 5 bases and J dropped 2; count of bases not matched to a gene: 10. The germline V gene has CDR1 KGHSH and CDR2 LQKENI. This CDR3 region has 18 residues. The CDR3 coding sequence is TGTGCCAGCTCATCCCTGACTAGCGGGAAGGTTAACACCGGGGAGCTGTTTTTT. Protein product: CASSSLTSGKVNTGELFF. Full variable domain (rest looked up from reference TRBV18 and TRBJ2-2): NAGVMQNPRHLVRRRGQEARLRCSPMKGHSHVYWYRQLPEEGLKFMVYLQKENIIDESGMPKERFSAEFPKEGPSILRIQQVVRGDSAAYFCASSSLTSGKVNTGELFFGEGSRLTVL.

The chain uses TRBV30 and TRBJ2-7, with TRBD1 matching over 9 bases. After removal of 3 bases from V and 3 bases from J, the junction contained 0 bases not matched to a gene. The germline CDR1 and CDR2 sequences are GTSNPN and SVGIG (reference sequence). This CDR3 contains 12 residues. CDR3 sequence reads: CAWRGQGYEQYF. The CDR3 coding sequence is TGTGCCTGGAGGGGACAGGGCTACGAGCAGTACTTC.

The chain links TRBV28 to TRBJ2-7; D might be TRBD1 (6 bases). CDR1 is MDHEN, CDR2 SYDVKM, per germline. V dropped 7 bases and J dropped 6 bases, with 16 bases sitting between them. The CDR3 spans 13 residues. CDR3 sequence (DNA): TGTGCCAGCACCTTCCCAGGGGTCGGCGAGCAGTACTTC. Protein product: CASTFPGVGEQYF.

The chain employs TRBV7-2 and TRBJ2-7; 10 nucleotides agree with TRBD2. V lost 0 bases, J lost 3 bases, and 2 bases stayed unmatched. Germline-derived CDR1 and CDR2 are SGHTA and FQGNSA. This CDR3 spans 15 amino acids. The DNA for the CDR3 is TGTGCCAGCAGCTTAGCGGTAGCGGGAGGCTACGAGCAGTACTTC. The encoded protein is CASSLAVAGGYEQYF.

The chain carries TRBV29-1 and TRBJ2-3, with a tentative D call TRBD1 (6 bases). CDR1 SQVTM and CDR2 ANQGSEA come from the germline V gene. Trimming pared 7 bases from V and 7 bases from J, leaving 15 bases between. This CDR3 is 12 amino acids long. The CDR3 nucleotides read TGCAGCGAATCTACCACAGGGAATACGCAGTATTTT. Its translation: CSESTTGNTQYF.

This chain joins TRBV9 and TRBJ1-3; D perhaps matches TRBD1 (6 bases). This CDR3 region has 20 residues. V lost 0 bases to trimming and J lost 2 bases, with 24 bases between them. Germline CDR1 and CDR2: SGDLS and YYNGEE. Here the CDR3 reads CASSVEGLGGVSGTGNTIYF. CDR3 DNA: TGTGCCAGCAGCGTAGAGGGGCTAGGGGGAGTAAGTGGGACTGGAAACACCATATATTTT.